This T cell receptor (beta chain) was captured in a study of T-cell memory formation after mild COVID-19. This clonotype was counted between two and nine times. TCRdb processed the 5' RACE reads anew with MiXCR; each CDR3 protein has one entry. This sample carries about 470,000 distinct CDR3 sequences, about 23% of them seen once, and the ten largest clones take around an eighth. From germline, CDR1 is LNHDA and CDR2 SQIVND (reference sequence). This CDR3 is 12 amino acids long. Losses at the gene ends were 3 bases for V and 7 bases for J; bases not matched to a gene: 2. The material sequenced was PBMCs or a T cell subset sorted from them (not recorded which). The chain has TRBV19 and TRBJ1-2; 7 bases align to TRBD1. This clonotype was sampled from an adult woman who had mild COVID-19 (a few samples of this study predate the infection). Cell type and time point are not known. This CDR3 reads CASSMAGGGYTF. CDR3 bases: TGTGCCAGTAGTATGGCAGGGGGTGGCTACACCTTC.